Listed below are T cell receptor beta chains from one sample, sequenced in a study of cytomegalovirus exposure and HLA in healthy donors. Some clones are missing from TCRdb's copy, which holds only in-frame ones; the method was immunoSEQ multiplex PCR. This sample has around 160,000 clones; approximately 83% occur once, and the top ten carry roughly 1.4%. Sequencing was performed on PBMCs. These receptors all stem from a woman younger than 30 in good health and CMV-seronegative. Each CDR3 is given with its conserved first and last residue. D genes are given only for firm matches. Clone size, where shown, is once, few, many, or a class for clones that have expanded.

j_gene	len	abundance	v_gene	d_gene	CDR3aa	CDR3nt
TRBJ2-3	16	-	TRBV7-9	TRBD2	CAGSSGGGRNTDTQYF	TGTGCCGGATCCAGCGGGGGGGGCCGAAACACAGATACGCAGTATTTT
TRBJ1-2	13	few	TRBV2	-	CASRVHREERYTF	TGTGCCAGCAGAGTCCACAGGGAAGAACGCTACACCTTC
TRBJ2-5	15	-	TRBV4-2	-	CASSQVAGSQETQYF	TGTGCCAGCAGCCAAGTCGCGGGCTCCCAAGAGACCCAGTACTTC
TRBJ2-7	15	few	TRBV9	TRBD2	CASSVATSGVYEQYF	TGTGCCAGCAGCGTAGCAACTAGCGGGGTCTACGAGCAGTACTTC
TRBJ2-7	13	-	TRBV6-6	-	CASSRVTGAGQYF	TGTGCCAGCAGTCGGGTGACGGGAGCAGGGCAGTACTTC
TRBJ2-7	15	-	TRBV6-1	TRBD1	CASSEEQGIPYEQYF	TGTGCCAGCAGTGAAGAACAGGGGATCCCCTACGAGCAGTACTTC
TRBJ1-2	14	-	TRBV7-9	-	CASSLAQGNYGYTF	TGTGCCAGCAGCTTAGCTCAGGGAAACTATGGCTACACCTTC
TRBJ1-6	14	-	TRBV5-1	TRBD1	CASGTGTGESPLHF	TGCGCCAGCGGCACCGGGACAGGGGAATCACCCCTCCACTTT
TRBJ2-7	17	-	TRBV11-2	TRBD2	CASSLPPLAGAAYEQYF	TGTGCCAGCAGCCTCCCCCCACTAGCGGGGGCCGCCTACGAGCAGTACTTC
TRBJ1-1	14	-	TRBV4-1	TRBD1	CASSQVQGDIRAFF	TGCGCCAGCAGCCAAGTGCAGGGGGATATTCGGGCTTTCTTT
TRBJ2-3	13	-	TRBV6-5	-	CASRTLSTDTQYF	TGTGCCAGCAGGACTCTCAGCACAGATACGCAGTATTTT
TRBJ2-5	15	-	TRBV7-8	TRBD1	CASSLNGRGPETQYF	TGTGCCAGCAGCTTAAATGGCAGGGGGCCAGAGACCCAGTACTTC
TRBJ1-5	14	-	TRBV10-3	-	CAISDGQASQPQHF	TGTGCCATCAGTGATGGACAAGCAAGTCAGCCCCAGCATTTT
TRBJ1-4	13	-	TRBV6-1	-	CAARTASWEKLFF	TGTGCCGCCAGGACAGCAAGTTGGGAAAAACTGTTTTTT
TRBJ1-5	14	few	TRBV7-8	TRBD1	CASSLSDRDQPQHF	TGTGCCAGCAGCTTAAGTGACAGGGATCAGCCCCAGCATTTT
TRBJ2-7	17	-	TRBV19	-	CASSTVTTGRTRYEQYF	TGTGCCAGTAGTACCGTAACGACAGGAAGGACGCGGTACGAGCAGTACTTC